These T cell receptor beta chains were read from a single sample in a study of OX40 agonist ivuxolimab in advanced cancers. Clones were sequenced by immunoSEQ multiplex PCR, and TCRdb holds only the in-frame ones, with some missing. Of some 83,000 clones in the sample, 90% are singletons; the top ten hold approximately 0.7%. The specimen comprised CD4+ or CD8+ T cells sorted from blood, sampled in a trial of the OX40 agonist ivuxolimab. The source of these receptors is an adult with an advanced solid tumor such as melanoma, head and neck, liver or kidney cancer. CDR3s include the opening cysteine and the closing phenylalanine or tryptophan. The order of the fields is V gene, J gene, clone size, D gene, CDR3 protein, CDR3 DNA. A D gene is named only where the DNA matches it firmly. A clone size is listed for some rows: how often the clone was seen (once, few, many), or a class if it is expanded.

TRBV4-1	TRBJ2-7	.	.	CASSLFPKRDGTSEQYF	TGCGCCAGCAGCCTATTCCCAAAACGGGACGGAACGTCAGAGCAGTACTTC
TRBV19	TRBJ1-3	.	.	CASQDPGSSVSGNTIYF	TGTGCCAGCCAAGACCCTGGGTCTTCGGTCTCTGGAAACACCATATATTTT
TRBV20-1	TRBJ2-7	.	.	CSAKNSYEQYF	TGCAGTGCTAAAAACTCCTACGAGCAGTACTTC
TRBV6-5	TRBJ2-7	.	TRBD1	CASSFRDRVSYEQYF	TGTGCCAGCAGTTTCCGGGACAGGGTTTCCTACGAGCAGTACTTC
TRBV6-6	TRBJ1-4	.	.	CASSQISTNEKLFF	TGTGCCAGCAGCCAAATTTCAACTAATGAAAAACTGTTTTTT
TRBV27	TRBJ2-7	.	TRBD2	CASSRTSGAEQYF	TGTGCCAGCAGTCGGACTAGCGGTGCCGAGCAGTACTTC
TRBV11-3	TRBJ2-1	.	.	CASSSILRGSYNEQFF	TGTGCCAGCAGCTCAATTCTCCGGGGGTCCTACAATGAGCAGTTCTTC
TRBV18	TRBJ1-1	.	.	CASSKDRLNTEAFF	TGTGCCAGCTCCAAGGACAGATTGAACACTGAAGCTTTCTTT
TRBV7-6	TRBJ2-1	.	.	CASSSVAGPSLLSQFF	TGTGCCAGCAGCTCAGTGGCGGGACCCAGTCTTCTTTCGCAGTTCTTC
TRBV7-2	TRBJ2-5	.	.	CASSSPLGTLETQYF	TGTGCCAGCAGCTCCCCCCTGGGAACTCTAGAGACCCAGTACTTC
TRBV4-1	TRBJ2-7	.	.	CASSQGPGRTYEQYF	TGCGCCAGCAGCCAAGGCCCGGGGAGAACCTACGAGCAGTACTTC
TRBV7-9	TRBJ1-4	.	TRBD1	CASSPGQDNEKLFF	TGTGCCAGCAGCCCCGGACAGGATAATGAAAAACTGTTTTTT
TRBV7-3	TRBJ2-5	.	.	CASSLVGGLQETQYF	TGTGCCAGCAGCTTAGTTGGGGGCTTACAAGAGACCCAGTACTTC
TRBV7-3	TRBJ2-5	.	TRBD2	CATGLAGFLEETQYF	TGTGCCACTGGACTAGCGGGATTCTTAGAAGAGACCCAGTACTTC
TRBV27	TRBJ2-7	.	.	CASSSGKINEQYF	TGTGCCAGCAGTTCAGGGAAGATCAACGAGCAGTACTTC
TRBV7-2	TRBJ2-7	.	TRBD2	CASSYSGQSSYEQYF	TGTGCCAGCAGCTATAGCGGGCAGAGCTCCTACGAGCAGTACTTC
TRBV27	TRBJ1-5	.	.	CASSHQWGQSNQPQHF	TGTGCCAGCAGTCACCAGTGGGGGCAGAGCAATCAGCCCCAGCATTTT
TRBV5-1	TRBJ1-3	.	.	CASSFDGNTIYF	TGCGCCAGCAGCTTTGACGGAAACACCATATATTTT
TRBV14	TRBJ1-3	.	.	CASSQALSVPF	TGTGCCAGCAGCCAAGCCCTCTCCGTACCTTTT
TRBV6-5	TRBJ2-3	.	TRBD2	CASSYAGLDADTQYF	TGTGCCAGCAGTTACGCGGGACTAGACGCAGATACGCAGTATTTT
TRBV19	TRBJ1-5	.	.	CASSRGDGNQPQHF	TGTGCCAGTAGTAGAGGGGACGGGAATCAGCCCCAGCATTTT
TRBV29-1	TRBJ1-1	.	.	CSVGSPGDTEAFF	TGCAGCGTTGGATCTCCAGGGGACACTGAAGCTTTCTTT
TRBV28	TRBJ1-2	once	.	CASSLTDNYGYTF	TGTGCCAGCAGTTTAACAGATAACTATGGCTACACCTTC
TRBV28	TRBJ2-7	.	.	CASSFPDRSYEQYF	TGTGCCAGCAGTTTCCCCGACAGATCCTACGAGCAGTACTTC